One sample yielded the 21 T cell receptor beta chains listed below, sequenced in a study of technical replicates of blood from a handful of donors. The assay was immunoSEQ multiplex PCR, and TCRdb's table has in-frame clones only and misses some. Seen here are around 71,000 clones, roughly 90% observed once, and the top ten hold around 0.37%. The sequenced sample consisted of T cells isolated from PBMCs. The receptors derive from a human donor in good health.

This chain connects TRBV30 to TRBJ2-5; a possible D gene is TRBD1 (5 bases). Germline CDR1 reads GTSNPN; CDR2 reads SVGIG (reference sequence). V lost 1 base and J 5 bases, leaving 11 bases between the germline ends. The length of the CDR3 is 13 residues. The CDR3 DNA reads TGTGCCTGGAGTGGGTGGGGCCTGGAGACCCAGTACTTC. As protein: CAWSGWGLETQYF. The complete variable domain, with remaining parts taken from reference TRBV30 and TRBJ2-5, reads SQTIHQWPATLVQPVGSPLSLECTVEGTSNPNLYWYRQAAGRGLQLLFYSVGIGQISSEVPQNLSASRPQDRQFILSSKKLLLSDSGFYLCAWSGWGLETQYFGPGTRLLVL.

This clone has just one count. CDR3 region: CASSLGENTEAFF. The CDR3 DNA follows: TGTGCCAGCAGTTTAGGAGAGAACACTGAAGCTTTCTTT. The rearrangement joins TRBV6-5 to TRBJ1-1; D ambiguous. This CDR3 contains 13 residues. CDR1 and CDR2 (germline): MNHEY, SVGAGI. V was cut by 4 bases and J by 1 base, with 7 bases left in between.

The rearrangement links TRBV7-9 to TRBJ2-1; 13 bases align to TRBD2. V dropped 6 bases and J dropped 8; count of bases not matched to a gene: 10. The CDR3 runs to 16 residues. From germline, CDR1 is SEHNR and CDR2 FQNEAQ (reference sequence). The CDR3 here is CASRPRTSGRRDEQFF. CDR3 nucleotide sequence: TGTGCCAGCAGGCCACGGACTAGCGGGAGAAGAGATGAGCAGTTCTTC.

The rearrangement uses TRBV19 and TRBJ1-1; 9 nucleotides line up with TRBD1. The V segment lost 2 bases and the J segment 5 bases; nucleotides outside the gene matches: 6. Looked up from germline, CDR1 is LNHDA and CDR2 is SQIVND (reference sequence). The CDR3 sequence is 15 residues long. CDR3 DNA sequence: TGTGCCAGTAGTATAAGTACAGGGGGCGGAACTGAAGCTTTCTTT. Its protein is CASSISTGGGTEAFF.

For this clone: This specimen includes other DNA sequences encoding the same CDR3. The V gene is TRBV4-1, the J gene TRBJ2-7, with 11 bases aligning to TRBD2. V shed 1 base, J shed 4 bases, and the junction held 0 bases outside the gene matches. Germline V gene data show CDR1 as MGHRA and CDR2 as YSYEKL. CDR3 length: 14 amino acids. The DNA of the CDR3 is TGCGCCAGCAGCCAAGGACTAGCGGGATACGAGCAGTACTTC. This encodes CASSQGLAGYEQYF.

The count of this clone is one. The chain couples TRBV5-4 to TRBJ2-2; tentative D call: TRBD2 (6 bases). This CDR3 region has 14 residues. Trimming removed 2 bases at V and 6 bases at J, with 11 bases between. The V gene's germline CDR1 is SGHNT and CDR2 YYREEE (reference sequence). In DNA, the CDR3 is TGTGCCAGCAGCTTAACGGGAGAGGCCGGGGAGCTGTTTTTT. Encoded protein: CASSLTGEAGELFF.

This rearrangement joins TRBV5-6 to TRBJ1-1, with D uncertain. Per the germline V gene, CDR1 is SGHDT and CDR2 is YYEEEE. Trimming shortened V by 4 bases and J by 3 bases, and 7 bases separated the two germline ends. The CDR3 extends over 12 amino acids. The CDR3 DNA sequence: TGTGCCAGCAGCCTAGAGGACACTGAAGCTTTCTTT. It codes for CASSLEDTEAFF.

The rearrangement joins TRBV28 to TRBJ1-4; possible D gene TRBD1, 5 bases. Trimming removed 8 bases from V and 2 bases from J, with 12 bases in between. Germline V lookup: CDR1 MDHEN, CDR2 SYDVKM. The CDR3 is made up of 14 amino acids. CDR3 sequence reads: CASGSGATNEKLFF. The DNA for the CDR3 is TGTGCCAGCGGATCTGGGGCGACTAATGAAAAACTGTTTTTT.

V is TRBV5-4 and J is TRBJ2-1; TRBD1 might be the D (5 bases). CDR1 is SGHNT, CDR2 YYREEE, per germline (reference sequence). The CDR3 has 13 residues. V was shortened by 4 bases and J by 7 bases, with 12 bases between the two germline ends. CDR3 region: CASSPGQGNEQFF. CDR3 sequence (DNA): TGTGCCAGCAGCCCTGGGCAGGGTAATGAGCAGTTCTTC. Variable domain in full (rest from reference TRBV5-4 and TRBJ2-1): ETGVTQSPTHLIKTRGQQVTLRCSSQSGHNTVSWYQQALGQGPQFIFQYYREEENGRGNFPPRFSGLQFPNYSSELNVNALELDDSALYLCASSPGQGNEQFFGPGTRLTVL.

The V call is TRBV27, the J call TRBJ2-7; TRBD1 might be the D (5 bases). CDR1 MNHEY and CDR2 SMNVEV come from the germline V gene (reference sequence). V was pared by 6 bases and J by 2 bases, with 14 bases between. The CDR3 covers 14 residues. The CDR3 spells CASSWGAGTYEQYF. CDR3 coding DNA: TGTGCCAGCAGCTGGGGCGCAGGCACCTACGAGCAGTACTTC.

The V call is TRBV2, the J call TRBJ2-7; tentatively, D is TRBD2 (5 bases). V shed 6 bases and J shed 1 base, with 7 bases lying between them. The CDR3 spans 12 residues. Germline loops: CDR1 SNHLY, CDR2 FYNNEI. DNA for the CDR3: TGTGCCAGCAGAAGCGGTTCCTACGAGCAGTACTTC. This sequence encodes CASRSGSYEQYF.

The CDR3 sequence: CASSPPQYF. The DNA for the CDR3 is TGTGCCAGCAGCCCCCCTCAGTATTTT. V and J are TRBV9 and TRBJ2-3; D is undetermined. This CDR3 comprises 9 residues. V lost 4 bases and J lost 12, with 6 bases in between. CDR1 is SGDLS, CDR2 YYNGEE, per germline. The full variable domain, rest sourced from reference TRBV9 and TRBJ2-3, is DSGVTQTPKHLITATGQRVTLRCSPRSGDLSVYWYQQSLDQGLQFLIQYYNGEERAKGNILERFSAQQFPDLHSELNLSSLELGDSALYFCASSPPQYFGPGTRLTVL.

The chain joins TRBV4-1 to TRBJ2-7; the D is unclear. This CDR3 is 12 amino acids long. Germline CDR1 MGHRA, CDR2 YSYEKL. Trimming shortened V by 0 bases and J by 5 bases, and 5 bases separated the two germline ends. CDR3 DNA: TGCGCCAGCAGCCAAGATTTCGACGAGCAGTACTTC. Amino acids: CASSQDFDEQYF.

In the case of this clone: The junction departs from the called germline gene at one end, perhaps through a read error. The chain links TRBV9 to TRBJ2-2, with D tentatively TRBD2 (6 bases). The CDR3 extends over 13 amino acids. Germline V gene lookup returns CDR1 SGDLS and CDR2 YYNGEE. The CDR3 coding sequence is TGTGCCAGCGGGGGGTTCCTCACCGGAGAGCTGTTTTTT. Its protein product is CASGGFLTGELFF.

This rearrangement joins TRBV6-4 to TRBJ2-3; 8 bases are shared with TRBD1. The CDR3 covers 14 residues. CDR1 and CDR2 from the germline V gene are MRHNA and SNTAGT. V shed 4 bases, J shed 6 bases, and the junction held 6 bases outside the gene matches. The CDR3 sequence is CASSADREIDTQYF. As DNA, the CDR3 is TGTGCCAGCAGTGCGGACAGGGAGATTGATACGCAGTATTTT.

J is TRBJ1-5 and V is TRBV6-1; no clear D gene. Germline lookup yields CDR1 MNHNS and CDR2 SASEGT. CDR3 length equals 13 residues. The germline V and J ends were trimmed by 6 bases and 5 bases, with 11 bases remaining between them. The CDR3 DNA follows: TGTGCCAGCAGGCCCGGGGTTCATCAGCCCCAGCATTTT. Residues: CASRPGVHQPQHF.

The chain employs TRBV4-3 and TRBJ2-1; TRBD2 matches at 8 bases. Losses at the gene ends were 0 bases for V and 3 bases for J; bases not matched to a gene: 4. The CDR3 covers 16 residues. Germline V gives CDR1 LGHNA, CDR2 YSLEER. CDR3 sequence reads: CASSQEEAGVYNEQFF. CDR3 nucleotides: TGCGCCAGCAGCCAAGAAGAAGCGGGAGTCTACAATGAGCAGTTCTTC.

V gene TRBV30 combines with J gene TRBJ2-2, with 9 nucleotides matching TRBD1. V was clipped by 3 bases and J by 5 bases; unmatched bases: 10. This CDR3 comprises 16 residues. Germline V gene lookup returns CDR1 GTSNPN and CDR2 SVGIG (reference sequence). The CDR3 loop reads CAWRIKPGQGTGELFF. CDR3 sequence (DNA): TGTGCCTGGAGAATCAAACCGGGACAGGGAACCGGGGAGCTGTTTTTT.

The V call is TRBV7-6, the J call TRBJ1-2, with D uncertain. V lost 1 base, J lost 1 base, and 16 bases lay in between. CDR1 and CDR2 from the germline V gene are SGHVS and FNYEAQ. The CDR3 spans 17 residues. CDR3 protein: CASSLGSAASVNYGYTF. The CDR3 nucleotides read TGTGCCAGCAGCTTAGGATCCGCAGCAAGCGTTAACTATGGCTACACCTTC.

The chain couples TRBV2 to TRBJ1-1, with 8 nucleotides matching TRBD1. The CDR3 contains 13 residues. Trimming at V came to 5 bases and at J to 5 bases, leaving 4 bases not matched to a gene. Per germline, CDR1 SNHLY and CDR2 FYNNEI. The CDR3 sequence is CASSRTGTTEAFF. CDR3 DNA sequence: TGTGCCAGCAGTCGGACAGGGACGACTGAAGCTTTCTTT.

The genes are TRBV6-6 and TRBJ1-2, with D hard to call. This CDR3 is 12 amino acids long. CDR1 MNHNY and CDR2 SVGAGI come from the germline V gene (reference sequence). With 5 bases removed from V and 6 bases from J, the gap between germline ends came to 10 bases. The CDR3 region is CASSGPGHGYTF. DNA for the CDR3: TGTGCCAGCAGTGGCCCTGGGCATGGCTACACCTTC.